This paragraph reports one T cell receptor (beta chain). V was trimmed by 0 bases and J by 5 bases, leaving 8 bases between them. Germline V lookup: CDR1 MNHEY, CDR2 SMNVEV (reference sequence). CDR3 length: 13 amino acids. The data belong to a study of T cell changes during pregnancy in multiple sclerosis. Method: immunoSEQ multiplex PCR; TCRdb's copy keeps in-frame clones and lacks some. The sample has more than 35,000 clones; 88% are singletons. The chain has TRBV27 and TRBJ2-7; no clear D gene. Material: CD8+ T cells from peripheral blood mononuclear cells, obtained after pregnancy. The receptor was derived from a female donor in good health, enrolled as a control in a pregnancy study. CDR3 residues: CASSLSPQNEQYF. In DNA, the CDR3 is TGTGCCAGCAGTTTATCCCCGCAGAACGAGCAGTACTTC.